The T cell receptor beta chain under discussion was sequenced for a study of T cell clusters in autoimmune cytopenias. Study results and caveats: The T cell clusters came from computational analysis alone and lack functional validation.

Multiplex touch-down PCR amplified TRB using TRB-A and TRB-B pools in one tube. TCRdb re-called the multiplex PCR reads and gives one entry per CDR3 protein, without DNA. The data include approximately 6,400 distinct CDR3 sequences; the top ten clones carry over 15%. CDR3 length: 15 amino acids. Germline loops: CDR1 MNHEY, CDR2 SVGEGT. About 39,000 genome equivalents of blood DNA were amplified for TRB. Remarks on this clonotype: The antigen is undetermined.

The TCR was taken from a human donor with an autoimmune cytopenia or autoimmune hepatitis (not recorded which). The chain links TRBV6-2 or TRBV6-3 to TRBJ1-1. The material sequenced was peripheral blood. The CDR3 region is CASSPRTGVLAEAFF.